This T cell receptor beta chain was recovered during a study of neoadjuvant nivolumab and ipilimumab in lung cancer. Broader study findings: From pretherapy to surgery, tumor richness and clonality rose with dual therapy.

This clone was counted once. No antigen is known for it. The method was immunoSEQ multiplex PCR; TCRdb's version includes in-frame clones alone and lacks a portion of them. The table lists about 28,000 clones, more than 80% of them singletons. The CDR3 extends over 13 amino acids. Trimming removed 10 bases from V and 7 bases from J; junction bases left unmatched: 8. Per germline, CDR1 MNHNS and CDR2 SASEGT. This TCR was recovered from an adult with non-small cell lung cancer. The input for sequencing was tumor tissue, taken after neoadjuvant nivolumab, alone or with ipilimumab, at or shortly before surgery. This sequence joins TRBV6-1 and TRBJ2-2, with TRBD1 identical over 8 bases. The CDR3 here is CAIRTGHVGELFF. Here the CDR3 DNA reads TGTGCCATCAGGACAGGGCATGTCGGGGAGCTGTTTTTT.